What follows are 6 T cell receptor beta chains derived from one specimen sequenced in a study of T cell responses to AZD1222 COVID-19 vaccine. TCRdb's table, derived via immunoSEQ multiplex PCR, lists solely in-frame clones and lacks some. The repertoire holds 120,000 or so clones, about 89% seen once, with 25% to 35% in the top ten. This material consisted of peripheral blood, taken on day 0 of AZD1222 vaccination. The receptor source for this set is an adult in good health.

The chain employs TRBV3-1 (or the pseudogene TRBV3-2) and TRBJ1-1; TRBD1 aligns across 8 bases. The CDR3 runs 15 residues. V lost 1 base and J lost 6; bases outside the gene matches: 7. Germline loops: CDR1 LGHDT, CDR2 YNNKEL (reference sequence). CDR3 sequence: CASSQVSQGAPEAFF. The CDR3, as DNA: TGTGCCAGCAGCCAAGTCTCCCAGGGGGCGCCTGAAGCTTTCTTT.

V gene TRBV4-2 combines with J gene TRBJ1-2; the D gene is possibly TRBD1 (6 bases). From germline, CDR1 is LGHNA and CDR2 YNFKEQ. Trimming cost V 1 base and J 2 bases, with 17 bases left between them. This CDR3 spans 17 amino acids. The CDR3, as DNA: TGTGCCAGCAGCCAAGGGCGGGTTACCGGGGGCAACTATGGCTACACCTTC. Residues: CASSQGRVTGGNYGYTF.

V gene TRBV5-1 combines with J gene TRBJ1-4; no clear D gene. CDR1 and CDR2 (germline): SGHRS, YFSETQ. This CDR3 has 13 residues. The CDR3 DNA follows: TGCGCTACACGGACGGAACTGAATGAAAAACTGTTTTTT. This codes for CATRTELNEKLFF.

This chain links TRBV5-1 with TRBJ1-5; D remains ambiguous. CDR1 and CDR2 (germline): SGHRS, YFSETQ. The germline V and J ends were trimmed by 0 bases and 5 bases, with 9 bases remaining between them. There are 14 residues in the CDR3. CDR3: CASSLAGQDQPQHF. The CDR3 DNA reads as TGCGCCAGCAGCTTGGCGGGTCAGGATCAGCCCCAGCATTTT. Combining the CDR3 with reference TRBV5-1 and TRBJ1-5 gives the whole variable domain KAGVTQTPRYLIKTRGQQVTLSCSPISGHRSVSWYQQTPGQGLQFLFEYFSETQRNKGNFPGRFSGRQFSNSRSEMNVSTLELGDSALYLCASSLAGQDQPQHFGDGTRLSIL.

The V gene is TRBV4-1, the J gene TRBJ1-6; D not resolved. V was pared by 0 bases and J by 0 bases, with 6 bases between. This CDR3 has 16 residues. Germline V gives CDR1 MGHRA, CDR2 YSYEKL. CDR3 amino acids: CASSQDKGSYNSPLHF. The CDR3 DNA is TGCGCCAGCAGCCAAGACAAGGGCTCCTATAATTCACCCCTCCACTTT.

The chain employs TRBV19 and TRBJ1-2, with D hard to call. The V and J ends lost 0 bases and 3 bases respectively, with 20 bases between them. CDR1 LNHDA and CDR2 SQIVND come from the germline V gene (reference sequence). CDR3 length: 18 residues. CDR3 loop: CASSIEALFPGSDYGYTF. CDR3 nucleotide sequence: TGTGCCAGTAGTATAGAGGCGCTTTTTCCAGGCTCGGACTATGGCTACACCTTC.